Listed here are 2 T cell receptor beta chains from one sample, sequenced in a study of spatial heterogeneity in lung cancer. TCRdb reprocessed the 5' RACE reads with MiXCR, giving one entry per CDR3 protein. The sample records tens of thousands of distinct CDR3 sequences, approximately 6.3% being singletons. Noted time point: sample taken at primary tumor resection. This specimen was PBMCs, taken at surgery. The origin of the receptors is a female donor with early-stage non-small cell lung cancer.

To note about this clonotype: The junction differs from germline at one of its ends, possibly a read error. This chain links TRBV7-2 with TRBJ2-1; no firm D call. Germline lookup yields CDR1 SGHTA and CDR2 FQGNSA. The CDR3 extends over 13 amino acids. The CDR3 loop reads CASSSRVPNEQLF. The CDR3 DNA is TGTGCCAGCAGCTCCCGTGTCCCCAATGAGCAGCTCTTC.

This clonotype was observed a few times. The chain employs TRBV15 and TRBJ2-7; no reliable D call. Trimming pared 0 bases from V and 5 bases from J, leaving 11 bases between. Germline CDR1 and CDR2: LNHNV and YYDKDF (reference sequence). This CDR3 contains 14 residues. The CDR3 nucleotides read TGTGCCACCAGCAGAGAAGTCACGGCTGACGAGCAGTACTTC. Its protein is CATSREVTADEQYF.